The subject of this entry is one T cell receptor beta chain. The sample comes from a study of cytomegalovirus exposure and HLA in healthy donors. The wider study: The Caucasian-associated ancestry cluster contained about 80% of the 300 to 400 genotyped donors.

Participants comprised healthy donors of bone marrow. Researchers ran the PCR with 60 Vbeta and 13 Jbeta primers. Assay used: immunoSEQ multiplex PCR; TCRdb lists only in-frame clones, some missing. The sample yields approximately 140,000 clones, of which the top ten take up about 2%. Sequenced: PBMCs. The TCR originated in a young woman in good health and CMV-seronegative.

The CDR3 DNA reads as TGTGCCAGCAGTTTAACTTCCGTCGGGAGTCACGAGCAGTACTTC. Translation: CASSLTSVGSHEQYF. The genes are TRBV28 and TRBJ2-5; a possible D gene is TRBD2 (6 bases). The DNA end is more similar to TRBJ2-7, so the J call may be wrong. Per germline, CDR1 MDHEN and CDR2 SYDVKM. The CDR3 length is 15 residues.